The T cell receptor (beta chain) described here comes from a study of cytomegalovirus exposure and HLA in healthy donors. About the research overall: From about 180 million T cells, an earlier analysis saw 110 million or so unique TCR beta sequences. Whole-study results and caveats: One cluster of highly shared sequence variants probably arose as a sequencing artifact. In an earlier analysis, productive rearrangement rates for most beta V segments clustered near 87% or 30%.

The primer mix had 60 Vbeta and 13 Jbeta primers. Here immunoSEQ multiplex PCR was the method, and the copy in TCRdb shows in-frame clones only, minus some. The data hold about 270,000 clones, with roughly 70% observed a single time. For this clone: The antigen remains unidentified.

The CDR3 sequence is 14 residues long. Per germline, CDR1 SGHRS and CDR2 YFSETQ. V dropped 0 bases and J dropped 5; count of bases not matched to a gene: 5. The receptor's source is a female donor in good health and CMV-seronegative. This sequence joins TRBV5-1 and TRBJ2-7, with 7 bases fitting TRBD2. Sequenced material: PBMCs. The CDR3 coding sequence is TGCGCCAGCAGCTTGGCTGCCGGGAGGAACGAGCAGTACTTC. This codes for CASSLAAGRNEQYF.